Described below is a single T cell receptor beta chain sequence and its context. The antigen remains unidentified. TCRdb's copy holds only in-frame clones and misses some; the assay was immunoSEQ multiplex PCR. This table has about 64,000 clones, 85% to 90% appearing once. This record belongs to a study of pediatric ulcerative colitis. Turning to the study itself: Ulcerative colitis patients had pancolitis or left-sided colitis, with confirming histology. Study findings and constraints: Compared with controls, ulcerative colitis showed greater blood-rectum clone sharing.

Ulcerative colitis patients received no immunosuppressive medication before the diagnostic colonoscopy. Germline-derived CDR1 and CDR2 are SQVTM and ANQGSEA. This CDR3 is built from 13 residues. The V end was cut by 4 bases, the J end by 1 base, with 10 bases between. What was sequenced was blood. The rearrangement uses TRBV29-1 and TRBJ2-5, with a tentative D call TRBD1 (6 bases). The origin of this receptor is a boy between 10 and 17 years old with severe ulcerative colitis. The CDR3 is CSVGRDTQETQYF. The CDR3 DNA follows: TGCAGCGTTGGTCGGGACACCCAAGAGACCCAGTACTTC.